What follows are 13 T cell receptor beta chains derived from one specimen sequenced in a study of cytomegalovirus exposure and HLA in healthy donors. Amplification used 60 Vbeta primers and 13 Jbeta primers. Generated by immunoSEQ multiplex PCR, the TCRdb table keeps only in-frame clones and is missing some. The sample has 90,000 to 110,000 clones; about three quarters are singletons. The sample taken for sequencing was PBMCs. The receptor set was obtained from a woman aged 40 to 49 in good health and CMV-seropositive.

This chain links TRBV2 with TRBJ2-1, with 11 bases lining up with TRBD2. The CDR3 sequence is 16 residues long. J lost 1 base, V lost 5 bases, and 4 bases had no gene match. Germline V gives CDR1 SNHLY, CDR2 FYNNEI. Here the CDR3 reads CASSTTSGKSYNEQFF. CDR3 nucleotides: TGTGCCAGCAGTACGACTAGCGGGAAGTCCTACAATGAGCAGTTCTTC. The variable domain in full, completed from reference TRBV2 and TRBJ2-1, reads EPEVTQTPSHQVTQMGQEVILRCVPISNHLYFYWYRQILGQKVEFLVSFYNNEISEKSEIFDDQFSVERPDGSNFTLKIRSTKLEDSAMYFCASSTTSGKSYNEQFFGPGTRLTVL.

This clone is medium-sized (0.01 to 0.1%) by share. The CDR3, as DNA: TGTGCCAGTAGTACCGGGACTAGCGCCTACAATGAGCAGTTCTTC. Translating gives CASSTGTSAYNEQFF. The V call is TRBV19, the J call TRBJ2-1, with 10 bases lining up with TRBD2. Germline V lookup: CDR1 LNHDA, CDR2 SQIVND (reference sequence). The CDR3 runs to 15 residues. The V gene end was trimmed by 4 bases and the J gene end by 2 bases; junction bases not matched to a gene: 2.

CDR3 DNA sequence: TGTGCCAGCAGCTCTAGGGGCTACGAGCAGTACTTC. This gives the protein CASSSRGYEQYF. The chain couples TRBV6-5 to TRBJ2-7; possibly TRBD1 for D (5 bases). The V and J ends lost 6 bases and 3 bases respectively, with 9 bases between them. Germline V gives CDR1 MNHEY, CDR2 SVGAGI. This CDR3 has 12 amino acids.

The chain couples TRBV19 to TRBJ1-4; the D gene is possibly TRBD1 (5 bases). The CDR3 has 14 amino acids. With 3 bases removed from V and 7 bases from J, the gap between germline ends came to 12 bases. The germline V gene has CDR1 LNHDA and CDR2 SQIVND (reference sequence). This chain's CDR3 is CASSMGRDVEKLFF. CDR3 nucleotides: TGTGCCAGTAGTATGGGGCGGGACGTTGAAAAACTGTTTTTT.

A single count supports this clone. V gene TRBV4-1 combines with J gene TRBJ2-1, with TRBD2 as a possible D gene (5 bases). V was shortened by 4 bases and J by 0 bases, with 19 bases between the two germline ends. Germline CDR1 is MGHRA and CDR2 is YSYEKL. The CDR3 loop spans 18 amino acids. CDR3 residues: CASSPRGGALSSYNEQFF. The CDR3 nucleotides read TGCGCCAGCAGCCCCCGGGGTGGAGCACTTAGCTCCTACAATGAGCAGTTCTTC.

The chain combines TRBV21-1 with TRBJ1-6; TRBD1 is the table's D call and was not checked against the DNA. TRBV21-1 is a documented pseudogene. This CDR3 comprises 13 residues. CDR3 sequence: CANPDKRNSPLHF. The CDR3, as DNA: TGTGCCAACCCCGACAAAAGAAATTCACCCCTCCACTTT.

The chain links TRBV9 to TRBJ2-2, with D possibly matching TRBD1 (5 bases). The CDR3 contains 17 residues. Germline lookup yields CDR1 SGDLS and CDR2 YYNGEE. Trimming pared 2 bases from V and 2 bases from J, leaving 16 bases between. CDR3 DNA: TGTGCCAGCAGCGTCAGTCGTAAAGGGGCAAACACCGGGGAGCTGTTTTTT. It specifies CASSVSRKGANTGELFF.

The chain employs TRBV25-1 and TRBJ2-3; tentatively, D is TRBD1 (6 bases). The CDR3 extends over 15 amino acids. Trimming removed 2 bases from V and 1 base from J, with 10 bases in between. The germline V gene has CDR1 MGHDK and CDR2 SYGVNS. CDR3 sequence (DNA): TGTGCCAGCAGTGAACCGGGACACCGCACAGATACGCAGTATTTT. It yields the protein CASSEPGHRTDTQYF.

This clone has a handful of counts. The chain has TRBV19 and TRBJ1-2; 10 positions agree with TRBD1. J lost 4 bases, V lost 4 bases, and 12 bases had no gene match. The CDR3 sequence is 17 residues long. Germline loops: CDR1 LNHDA, CDR2 SQIVND (reference sequence). The CDR3 region is CASSKMTGGRLGYGYTF. The DNA for the CDR3 is TGTGCCAGTAGTAAAATGACAGGGGGCCGGCTTGGCTATGGCTACACCTTC.

The V and J genes are TRBV21-1 and TRBJ2-5; the D call in the table, TRBD1, was not verified against the DNA. The last part of the DNA fits TRBJ2-7 better; the J call may be wrong. TRBV21-1 is assigned pseudogene status. This CDR3 has 15 amino acids. The CDR3 DNA sequence: TGTGCCAGCAGCAAATTGTCCAGGGCCCCCTACGAGCAGTACTTC. Amino acid sequence: CASSKLSRAPYEQYF.

The CDR3 loop reads CASMSTRRRVYEQYF. The CDR3 DNA sequence: TGTGCCAGCATGTCGACTAGACGGAGGGTATACGAGCAGTACTTC. The V call is TRBV28, the J call TRBJ2-7, with D possibly being TRBD2 (6 bases). Germline V gene data show CDR1 as MDHEN and CDR2 as SYDVKM. Deletions cut 7 bases from V and 4 bases from J, with 20 bases between. The CDR3 is 15 residues long.

The V gene is TRBV7-9, the J gene TRBJ2-7, with TRBD1 matching over 7 bases. Trimming at V came to 5 bases and at J to 6 bases, leaving 13 bases not matched to a gene. Germline V CDR1 and CDR2: SEHNR, FQNEAQ (reference sequence). The CDR3 has 15 amino acids. CDR3 sequence reads: CASSKPGTEAREQYF. The CDR3 coding sequence is TGTGCCAGCAGCAAGCCGGGGACAGAGGCTCGCGAGCAGTACTTC.

The chain employs TRBV11-2 and TRBJ1-1, with D possibly TRBD1 on 6 matching bases. Germline V gene data show CDR1 as SGHAT and CDR2 as FQNNGV. V dropped 4 bases and J dropped 6 bases, with 18 bases sitting between them. The CDR3 consists of 15 residues. CDR3 sequence reads: CASSSPGHGLPEAFF. Here the CDR3 DNA reads TGTGCCAGCAGCTCACCGGGACACGGCCTTCCTGAAGCTTTCTTT.